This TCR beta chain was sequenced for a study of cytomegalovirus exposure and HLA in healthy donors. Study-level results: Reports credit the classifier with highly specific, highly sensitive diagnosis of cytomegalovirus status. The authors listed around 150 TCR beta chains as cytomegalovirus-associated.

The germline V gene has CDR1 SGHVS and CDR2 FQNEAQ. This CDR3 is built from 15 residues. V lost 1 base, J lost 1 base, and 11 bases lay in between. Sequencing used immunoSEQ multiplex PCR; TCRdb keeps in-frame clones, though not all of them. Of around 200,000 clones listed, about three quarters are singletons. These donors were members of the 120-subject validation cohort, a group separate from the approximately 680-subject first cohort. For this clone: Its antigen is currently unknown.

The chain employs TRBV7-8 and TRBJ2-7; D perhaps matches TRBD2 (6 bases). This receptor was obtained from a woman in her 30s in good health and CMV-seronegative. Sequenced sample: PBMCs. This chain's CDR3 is CASSLEGGASYEQYF. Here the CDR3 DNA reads TGTGCCAGCAGCTTAGAGGGCGGGGCTTCCTACGAGCAGTACTTC.